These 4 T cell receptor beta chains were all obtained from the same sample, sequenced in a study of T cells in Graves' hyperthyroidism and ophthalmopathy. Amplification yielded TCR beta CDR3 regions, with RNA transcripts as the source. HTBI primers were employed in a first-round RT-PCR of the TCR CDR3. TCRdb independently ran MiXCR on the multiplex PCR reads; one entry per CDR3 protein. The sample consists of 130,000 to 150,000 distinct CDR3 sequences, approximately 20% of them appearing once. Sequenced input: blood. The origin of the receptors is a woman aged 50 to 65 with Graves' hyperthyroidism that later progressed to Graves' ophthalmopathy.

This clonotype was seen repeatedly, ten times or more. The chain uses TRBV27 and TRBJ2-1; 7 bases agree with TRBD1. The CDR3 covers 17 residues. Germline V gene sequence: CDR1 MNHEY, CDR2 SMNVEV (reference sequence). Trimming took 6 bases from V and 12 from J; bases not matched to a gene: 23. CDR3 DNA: TGTGCCAGCAGGCCCGTTCAGGGGGTCATCCGTCTCAAAGGGCAGTTCTTC. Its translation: CASRPVQGVIRLKGQFF.

The CDR3 region has the DNA TGCAGCGGGCAGAGGCGTTTAACAGATACGCAGTATTTT. It specifies CSGQRRLTDTQYF. This chain links TRBV29-1 with TRBJ2-3; D uncertain. The CDR3 is 13 residues long. The V and J ends lost 7 bases and 3 bases respectively, with 14 bases between them. Germline V lookup: CDR1 SQVTM, CDR2 ANQGSEA.

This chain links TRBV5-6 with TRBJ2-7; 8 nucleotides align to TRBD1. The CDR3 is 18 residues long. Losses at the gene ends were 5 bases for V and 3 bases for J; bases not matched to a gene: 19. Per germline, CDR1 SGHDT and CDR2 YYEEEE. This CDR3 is CASSSEHHLGQGGYEQYF. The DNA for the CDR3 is TGTGCCAGCAGTTCTGAACACCATTTAGGACAGGGCGGCTACGAGCAGTACTTC.

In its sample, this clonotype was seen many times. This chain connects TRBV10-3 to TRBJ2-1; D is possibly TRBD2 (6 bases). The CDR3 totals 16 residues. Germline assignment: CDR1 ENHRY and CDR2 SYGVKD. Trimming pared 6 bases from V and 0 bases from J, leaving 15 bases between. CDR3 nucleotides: TGTGCCATCAGCCCCCTAGCGAGACACTCCTACAATGAGCAGTTCTTC. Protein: CAISPLARHSYNEQFF.